This T cell receptor (beta chain) emerged from a study of vaccination and CD4 T cells after COVID-19. Study as a whole: Stimulation of cells relied on overlapping spike peptides derived from SARS-CoV-2, HCoV-NL63, HCoV-OC43 and HCoV-229E.

Sequenced with the Oncomine TCR Beta short-read assay was DNA taken from cultured CD4+ T cells. TCRdb reprocessed the PCR reads with MiXCR, giving one entry per CDR3 protein. The sample contains over 14,000 distinct CDR3 sequences, around half of which appear only once. Study findings and constraints: Spike mono-reactivity was evident in 304 of the 307 vaccine-specific clones derived from convalescent patients.

The CDR3 extends over 15 amino acids. Concerning this clonotype itself: What it binds is unknown.

The sample's treatment: roughly ten-day PBMC culture with coronavirus spike peptide pools or control peptides (ViraFEST assay). Peptide-pool expansion of antigen-specific T cells preceded TCR sequencing in ViraFEST. V gene TRBV21-1 combines with J gene TRBJ1-2; TRBD1, the table's D call, lacks a check against the DNA. TRBV21-1 counts as a pseudogene. The sample consisted of CD4+ T cells from blood, cultured in vitro. This clonotype was sampled from a human donor who had recovered from COVID-19. The CDR3 nucleotides are TGTGCCAGCAGCAAAATAACAGGGGATAACTATGGCTACACCTTC. This sequence encodes CASSKITGDNYGYTF.